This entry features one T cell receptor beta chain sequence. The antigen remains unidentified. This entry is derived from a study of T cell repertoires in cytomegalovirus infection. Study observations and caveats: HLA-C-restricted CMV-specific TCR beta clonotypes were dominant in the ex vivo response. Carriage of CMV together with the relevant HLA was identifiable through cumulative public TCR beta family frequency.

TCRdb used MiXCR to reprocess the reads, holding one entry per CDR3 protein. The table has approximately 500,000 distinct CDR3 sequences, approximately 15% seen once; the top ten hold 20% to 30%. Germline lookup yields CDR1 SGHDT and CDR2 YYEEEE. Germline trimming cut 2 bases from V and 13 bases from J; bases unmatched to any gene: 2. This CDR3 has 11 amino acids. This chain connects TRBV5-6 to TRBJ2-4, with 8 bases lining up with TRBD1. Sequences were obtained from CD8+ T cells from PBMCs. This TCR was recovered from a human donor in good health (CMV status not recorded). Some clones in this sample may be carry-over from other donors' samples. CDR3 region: CASSFRDRQYF. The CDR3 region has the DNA TGTGCCAGCAGCTTCCGGGACAGGCAGTACTTC.